This entry describes one TCR beta chain. Antigen specificity is unknown. The assay was run at deep level. Produced via immunoSEQ multiplex PCR; TCRdb's table is partial and in-frame only. The sample holds approximately 2,000,000 clones, 85% to 95% seen once. The CDR3 has 14 amino acids. Trimming took off 1 base at V and 0 bases at J, with 7 bases between the two ends. Germline V gives CDR1 SGHAT, CDR2 FQNNGV. This specimen belongs to a study of shared clonotypes between healthy human individuals. Study-wide findings and caveats: Four donors held 4.5% to 5% of naive CD4 clonotypes in common.

Healthy HIV-negative adults with no recent acute infections or vaccinations were recruited as donors. This TCR was sampled from a man younger than 30 in good health. Some clones in this sample may be carry-over from other donors' samples. The material sequenced was naive CD4+ T cells from PBMCs. The subset was: CD45RA+ positively selected. J is TRBJ2-7 and V is TRBV11-2; no definite D call. The CDR3 reads CASSLAPDSYEQYF. The CDR3 nucleotides are TGTGCCAGCAGCTTAGCCCCAGACTCCTACGAGCAGTACTTC.